This T cell receptor beta chain was obtained from a study of T cells in Graves' hyperthyroidism and ophthalmopathy. About the study: Before any treatment, at initial diagnosis, peripheral blood was collected.

This clonotype was counted many times. V lost 6 bases and J 3 bases, leaving 6 bases between the germline ends. Germline-derived CDR1 and CDR2 are MNHEY and SMNVEV (reference sequence). CDR3 size: 11 residues. Under 3 months was the duration of disease in ophthalmopathy patients, who also had a Clinical Activity Score of at least 3 and a NOSPECS grade of at least 4. Every diagnosis used clinical symptoms, serum thyroxine and TRAb, thyroid ultrasound and orbital computed tomography. Researchers amplified the TCR beta CDR3 regions from RNA transcripts. The HTBI primer set was used in a first-round RT-PCR of the TCR CDR3. MiXCR, applied by TCRdb to the multiplex PCR reads, yields one record per CDR3 protein. Of roughly 240,000 distinct CDR3 sequences detected, approximately 16% appear once; the ten largest clones hold 28%.

This chain uses TRBV27 with TRBJ2-7; D may be TRBD2 (5 bases). The specimen sequenced was blood. The clonotype was recovered from a woman between 18 and 30 years old with Graves' ophthalmopathy. CDR3: CASRRGYEQYF. Written as DNA, the CDR3 is TGTGCCAGCAGACGGGGCTACGAGCAGTACTTC.